The clone carrying this T cell receptor beta chain was detected only a few times. Its cognate antigen is unknown. The sample originates from a study of naive and memory T cell subsets. Study-wide results and caveats: In naive cells, over 90% of TCR sequences were seen only once.

CDR3 length equals 16 residues. Looked up from germline, CDR1 is MNHNY and CDR2 is SVGAGI (reference sequence). V lost 6 bases and J 5 bases, leaving 20 bases between the germline ends. Overnight CMV lysate stimulation of fresh PBMCs defined donor CMV status by CD4+ IFNgamma. Both TRBC1 and TRBC2 were covered by a beta constant-region primer of two equimolar oligonucleotides. From the UMI-ligation and nested PCR reads, TCRdb called clonotypes with MiXCR, one entry per CDR3 protein. The table records 100,000 or so distinct CDR3 sequences, 7% to 8% of them present only once. Sequenced sample: central memory CD4+ T cells from blood. The chain recombines TRBV6-6 with TRBJ2-1, with D possibly TRBD2 on 6 matching bases. The TCR comes from a human donor in good health. Here the CDR3 DNA reads TGTGCCAGCAGATCCGCTGCCATGGGAGGTGACAATGAGCAGTTCTTC. Residues: CASRSAAMGGDNEQFF.